Each of the 8 T cell receptor beta chains below was sequenced from the same sample in a study of T cell changes during pregnancy in multiple sclerosis. Assay: immunoSEQ multiplex PCR; the TCRdb copy retains only in-frame clones and omits some. The table has under 55,000 clones, about 92% seen once. This sample comprised peripheral blood, obtained in the second trimester of pregnancy. The source is a female donor with multiple sclerosis, enrolled in a pregnancy study.

The CDR3 coding sequence is TGTGCCATCAGCCAACAGTTCCGCCCTTACGAGCAGTACTTC. Its translation is CAISQQFRPYEQYF. V and J are TRBV10-3 and TRBJ2-7; D remains ambiguous. Trimming shortened V by 6 bases and J by 4 bases, and 16 bases separated the two germline ends. Germline-derived CDR1 and CDR2 are ENHRY and SYGVKD. The CDR3 length is 14 residues.

The chain has TRBV28 and TRBJ1-1; 8 bases agree with TRBD1. V shed 3 bases, J shed 1 base, and the junction held 1 base outside the gene matches. The CDR3 is 14 residues long. Looked up from germline, CDR1 is MDHEN and CDR2 is SYDVKM. The CDR3 loop is CASSFQGANTEAFF. The CDR3 DNA is TGTGCCAGCAGTTTTCAGGGGGCGAACACTGAAGCTTTCTTT.

V is TRBV7-3 and J is TRBJ2-2, with 11 bases matching TRBD2. Looked up from germline, CDR1 is SGHTA and CDR2 is FQGTGA. V dropped 1 base and J dropped 6; count of bases not matched to a gene: 4. This CDR3 has 16 residues. The CDR3 loop is CASSLSSGREAGELFF. CDR3 sequence (DNA): TGTGCCAGCAGCTTAAGTAGCGGGAGGGAAGCCGGGGAGCTGTTTTTT.

V and J are TRBV7-9 and TRBJ2-7, with a possible D match to TRBD1 (6 bases). Germline V gene data show CDR1 as SEHNR and CDR2 as FQNEAQ (reference sequence). CDR3 length equals 15 residues. V gave up 5 bases and J gave up 2 bases, with 16 bases separating them. In DNA, the CDR3 is TGTGCCAGCAGCCCGTGGGACATCAAAACCTACGAGCAGTACTTC. It translates to CASSPWDIKTYEQYF. Full variable domain (remainder filled in from reference TRBV7-9 and TRBJ2-7): DTGVSQNPRHKITKRGQNVTFRCDPISEHNRLYWYRQTLGQGPEFLTYFQNEAQLEKSRLLSDRFSAERPKGSFSTLEIQRTEQGDSAMYLCASSPWDIKTYEQYFGPGTRLTVT.

The chain joins TRBV5-6 to TRBJ2-2, with TRBD1 matching 9 bases. The ends lost 1 base at V and 6 bases at J; junction bases unmatched: 4. This CDR3 comprises 15 residues. Germline CDR1 SGHDT, CDR2 YYEEEE. CDR3 nucleotide sequence: TGTGCCAGCAGCTTGTACGGGACAGGGTCCGGGGAGCTGTTTTTT. Its translation: CASSLYGTGSGELFF.

The chain carries TRBV30 and TRBJ1-5; 7 bases fit TRBD1. V trimming: 2 bases; J trimming: 7 bases; junction bases outside the gene matches: 11. This CDR3 has 15 amino acids. CDR1 is GTSNPN and CDR2 is SVGIG in the germline V gene (reference sequence). The CDR3 protein is CAWSRVEGAGQPQHF. In DNA, the CDR3 is TGTGCCTGGAGTAGAGTGGAGGGGGCCGGACAGCCCCAGCATTTT.

The genes are TRBV6-1 and TRBJ1-1; a possible D gene is TRBD1 (6 bases). V lost 2 bases, J lost 8 bases, and 9 bases lay in between. Germline CDR1 reads MNHNS; CDR2 reads SASEGT. This CDR3 spans 12 amino acids. CDR3 protein: CASSEQGMEAFF. The CDR3 DNA follows: TGTGCCAGCAGTGAACAGGGGATGGAAGCTTTCTTT.

The rearrangement links TRBV9 to TRBJ1-5, with D possibly being TRBD1 (5 bases). CDR1 is SGDLS, CDR2 YYNGEE, per germline. This CDR3 region has 11 residues. Trimming took 7 bases from V and 5 from J, leaving 7 bases between them. CDR3 in amino acids: CASGRDQPQHF. The CDR3 DNA reads as TGTGCCAGCGGCAGGGATCAGCCCCAGCATTTT.